This TCR beta chain was recorded in a study of identical twins. TCRdb itself ran the 5' RACE reads through MiXCR, one entry per CDR3 protein. This table holds some 900,000 distinct CDR3 sequences, more than 9% found once. V dropped 1 base and J dropped 0 bases, with 25 bases sitting between them. The CDR3 has 20 amino acids. CDR1 and CDR2 (germline): SGHVS, FNYEAQ. There are many counts of this clonotype. These records were also assigned to another study, of yellow fever vaccine responses in identical twins.

The source material was PBMCs. The receptor comes from a woman younger than 30 in good health. V is TRBV7-6 and J is TRBJ2-7; possible D gene TRBD2, 5 bases. The CDR3, as DNA: TGTGCCAGCAGCTTAGGGACGGCCAAAGTCTCCACTAGAGTCTCCTACGAGCAGTACTTC. Translated: CASSLGTAKVSTRVSYEQYF. Variable domain in full (rest from reference TRBV7-6 and TRBJ2-7): GAGVSQSPRYKVTKRGQDVALRCDPISGHVSLYWYRQALGQGPEFLTYFNYEAQQDKSGLPNDRFSAERPEGSISTLTIQRTEQRDSAMYRCASSLGTAKVSTRVSYEQYFGPGTRLTVT.